These T cell receptor beta chains were read from a single sample in a study of shared clonotypes between healthy human individuals. The protocol was immunoSEQ multiplex PCR, while the TCRdb copy is restricted to in-frame clones and leaves out a portion. The profile shows some 240,000 clones, 60% to 80% of them singletons. Sequenced input: memory CD4+ T cells sorted from blood. The receptors were gathered from a man aged 25 to 40 in good health. CDR3s include the opening cysteine and the closing phenylalanine or tryptophan. A D gene is named only where the DNA matches it firmly. Clone size appears in some rows only: once, few, many, or a class for an expanded clone.

TRBJ2-3,-,TRBV2,-,TGTGCCAGCAGTGTACAGGTTAGCACAGATACGCAGTATTTT,CASSVQVSTDTQYF
TRBJ2-7,-,TRBV14,TRBD2,TGTGCCAGCAGCCAAGGGGAGAGACTAGCGGAAAACTACGAGCAGTACTTC,CASSQGERLAENYEQYF
TRBJ2-5,-,TRBV28,TRBD2,TGTGCCAGCAGTACGGGCGGGGGACGGGGCGAAGAGACCCAGTACTTC,CASSTGGGRGEETQYF
TRBJ2-7,-,TRBV7-7,TRBD2,TGTGCCAGCAGCTTAGCGCGGACTAGTTCGCAGTACTTC,CASSLARTSSQYF
TRBJ2-6,-,TRBV7-8,TRBD1,TGTGCCAGCAGCTTATCCGGTAGGGGGCTCTCTGGGGCCAACGTCCTGACTTTC,CASSLSGRGLSGANVLTF
TRBJ2-7,-,TRBV11-3,-,TGTGCCAGCAGCTTAGTAGGTTACGAGCAGTACTTC,CASSLVGYEQYF
TRBJ2-1,few,TRBV5-4,-,TGTGCCAGCAGCTTACCCGGGGATGAGCAGTTCTTC,CASSLPGDEQFF
TRBJ2-1,-,TRBV27,TRBD2,TGTGCCAGCAGAAGACTAGCGGGAGACAATGAGCAGTTCTTC,CASRRLAGDNEQFF
TRBJ2-2,-,TRBV18,-,TGTGCCAGCTCCCGCCTTGCCAGGGCGGCCGGGGAGCTGTTTTTT,CASSRLARAAGELFF
TRBJ1-2,-,TRBV7-9,-,TGTGCCAGCACCACGGGGGGCGCGGGCTACACCTTC,CASTTGGAGYTF
TRBJ2-5,-,TRBV2,TRBD2,TGTGCCAGCAGTCTACTGCTTAGCGGGGAGACCCAGTACTTC,CASSLLLSGETQYF
TRBJ2-3,-,TRBV29-1,-,TGCAGCGTTGAAACGGACCTTAGCACAGATACGCAGTATTTT,CSVETDLSTDTQYF
TRBJ2-2,few,TRBV7-8,-,TGTGCCAGCAGCTTAATCCGGGGAACCGGGGAGCTGTTTTTT,CASSLIRGTGELFF
TRBJ2-5,many,TRBV6-5,-,TGTGCCAGCAGTTACCCACAGGGTGGGGAGACCCAGTACTTC,CASSYPQGGETQYF
TRBJ1-4,-,TRBV30,TRBD1,TGTGCCTGGAGTGTTAAGTCAGTCGTTGGGACAGCCCATGAAAAACTGTTTTTT,CAWSVKSVVGTAHEKLFF
TRBJ2-7,-,TRBV5-4,TRBD1,TGTGCCAGCAGCAAAGCTAGTCGACAGGGGGCAAAAGAGCAGTACTTC,CASSKASRQGAKEQYF
TRBJ2-7,-,TRBV5-1,TRBD1,TGCGCCAGCAGCTTGGTCCCACCGGGACAGAAAGCCTACGAGCAGTACTTC,CASSLVPPGQKAYEQYF
TRBJ2-1,once,TRBV4-3,TRBD2,TGCGCCAGCAGCCAAGACTCTGGACTAGCGGGCAGACAGTTCTTC,CASSQDSGLAGRQFF
TRBJ2-3,-,TRBV11-2,-,TGTGCCAGCAGCTTAGATCTTTACCCAAAAGATACGCAGTATTTT,CASSLDLYPKDTQYF
TRBJ2-2,-,TRBV6-5,TRBD1,TGTGCCAGCAGCGGTGACAGGGGAGGTCCCGGGGAGCTGTTTTTT,CASSGDRGGPGELFF
TRBJ1-3,-,TRBV2,-,TGTGCCACCAGGCTGGGCGGACACTCTGGAAACACCATATATTTT,CATRLGGHSGNTIYF
TRBJ2-5,few,TRBV29-1,-,TGCAGCGGCGCCGGGGTTTCGGAGACCCAGTACTTC,CSGAGVSETQYF
TRBJ2-1,-,TRBV19,-,TGTGCCAGTAGCCCTAGGAGGCAATACAATGAGCAGTTCTTC,CASSPRRQYNEQFF
TRBJ2-5,-,TRBV29-1,TRBD1,TGCAGCGGGAGACAGGGTCCAGAGACCCAGTACTTC,CSGRQGPETQYF
TRBJ1-4,-,TRBV7-8,-,TGTGCCAGCAGCTTAGTAGGCGTAACTAATGAAAAACTGTTTTTT,CASSLVGVTNEKLFF
TRBJ2-7,-,TRBV5-1,-,TGCGCCAGCAGCTTGTCAGGGTTTGGCGAGCAGTACTTC,CASSLSGFGEQYF
TRBJ2-1,-,TRBV5-5,TRBD1,TGTGCCAGCAGCGGGACAGGGGATCTCTCCTACAATGAGCAGTTCTTC,CASSGTGDLSYNEQFF
TRBJ1-3,-,TRBV18,-,TGTGCCAGCTCACCCCAACCCGGTCCAGGGCGCTCTGGAAACACCATATATTTT,CASSPQPGPGRSGNTIYF
TRBJ2-5,-,TRBV6-5,-,TGTGCCAGCAGTTACAGGGAGACCCAGTACTTC,CASSYRETQYF
TRBJ2-6,-,TRBV29-1,-,TGCAGCGCCGCAGGGTCTGGGGCCAACGTCCTGACTTTC,CSAAGSGANVLTF
TRBJ2-1,few,TRBV7-2,-,TGTGCCAGCAGCTTATGGGGTCCTAGTTACAGGTTATACAATGAGCAGTTCTTC,CASSLWGPSYRLYNEQFF
TRBJ2-7,-,TRBV5-5,-,TGTGCCAGCAGCTTGGGACTGGGGCAGTACTTC,CASSLGLGQYF
TRBJ2-5,-,TRBV28,TRBD1,TGTGCCAGCAGCTCCACCGAGGGACAGGGTAGGGAGACCCAGTACTTC,CASSSTEGQGRETQYF